The rows below give T cell receptor beta chains drawn from one sample of a study of neoadjuvant anti-PD-1 for oral cavity cancer. Libraries were prepared by immunoSEQ multiplex PCR; TCRdb keeps only in-frame clonotypes and omits some of them. This table has about 6,600 clones, about 78% appearing once. This sample comprised PBMCs, obtained before nivolumab (anti-PD-1) treatment. The receptors shown here come from a person aged 40-85 years with oral cavity squamous cell carcinoma. Both conserved end residues are trimmed from each CDR3.

j_call v_call cdr3_aa
TRBJ2-7 TRBV19 ASSLGRGRTYEQY
TRBJ2-2 TRBV7-2 ASSLGAAAGELF
TRBJ2-4 TRBV4-3 ASSQGGTGGWSKNIQY
TRBJ2-1 TRBV10-3 AISDKGGSYNEQF
TRBJ2-6 TRBV27 ASTRQTSSSGANVLT
TRBJ2-2 TRBV4-1 ASSPQPGQGTGELF
TRBJ1-6 TRBV29-1 SAGGGNGSPLH
TRBJ2-1 TRBV9 ASSVEAGGRGEQF
TRBJ1-2 TRBV5-1 ASSLVALGGSEGVGYT
TRBJ2-5 TRBV7-9 ASSLLQETQY
TRBJ2-3 TRBV6-4 ASSGSSTDTQY
TRBJ1-6 TRBV10-3 AIRGTGVGSPLH
TRBJ1-2 TRBV19 ASSIRQNGYT
TRBJ1-6 TRBV19 ASSPTSSYNSPLH
TRBJ1-1 TRBV5-5 ASSLFLTGAGEQAF
TRBJ2-3 TRBV4-1 ASSQDIALPRDTQY
TRBJ1-3 TRBV25-1 ASSDSTSFSGNTIY
TRBJ1-6 TRBV5-6 ASSDRDTLYNSPLH
TRBJ1-2 TRBV2 ASSDLGYGYT
TRBJ2-1 TRBV13 ASSVGQGASSYNEQF
TRBJ2-4 TRBV5-1 ASSPRTVYELGAKNIQY
TRBJ1-1 TRBV4-3 ASSQDLGAEAF
TRBJ2-2 TRBV5-4 ASSWGGGANTGELF
TRBJ1-1 TRBV7-2 ASSLVGQGTEAF
TRBJ2-7 TRBV6-5 ASRPTVSYEQY
TRBJ1-1 TRBV30 AWSVPRIQRMNTEAF
TRBJ2-3 TRBV4-1 ASSRTPSGGGTDTQY
TRBJ1-1 TRBV6-1 ASPGQLNTEAF
TRBJ1-6 TRBV6-1 ASSEQNRDSGGRTLH
TRBJ1-2 TRBV7-8 ASSLRRDGPSNYGYT
TRBJ2-5 TRBV6-1 ASSEGTGVETQY